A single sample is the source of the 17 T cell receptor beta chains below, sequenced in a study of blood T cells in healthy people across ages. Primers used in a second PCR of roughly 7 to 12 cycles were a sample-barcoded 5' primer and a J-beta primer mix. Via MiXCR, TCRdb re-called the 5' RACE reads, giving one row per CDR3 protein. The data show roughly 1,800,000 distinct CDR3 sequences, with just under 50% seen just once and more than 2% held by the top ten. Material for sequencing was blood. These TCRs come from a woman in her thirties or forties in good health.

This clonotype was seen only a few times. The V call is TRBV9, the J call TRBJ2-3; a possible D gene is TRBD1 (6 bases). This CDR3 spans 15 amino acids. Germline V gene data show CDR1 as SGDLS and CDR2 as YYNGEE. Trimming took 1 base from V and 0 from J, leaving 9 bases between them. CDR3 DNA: TGTGCCAGCAGCGTATGGGACACAAGCACAGATACGCAGTATTTT. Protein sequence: CASSVWDTSTDTQYF.

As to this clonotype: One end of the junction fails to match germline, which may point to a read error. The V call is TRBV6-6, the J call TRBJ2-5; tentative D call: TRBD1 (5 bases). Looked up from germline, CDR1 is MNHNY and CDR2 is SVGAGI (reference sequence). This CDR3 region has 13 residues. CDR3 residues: CASTSLGRETQYF. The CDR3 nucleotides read TGCGCCAGCACCAGCCTGGGGCGAGAGACCCAGTACTTC.

For the CDR3, the DNA is TGTGCCAGCAGTTTACACAGGTACAATCAGCCCCAGCATTTT. The encoded protein is CASSLHRYNQPQHF. The rearrangement links TRBV27 to TRBJ1-5; a possible D gene is TRBD1 (5 bases). V lost 2 bases and J lost 3, with 8 bases in between. In germline, CDR1 is MNHEY, CDR2 SMNVEV (reference sequence). There are 14 residues in the CDR3.

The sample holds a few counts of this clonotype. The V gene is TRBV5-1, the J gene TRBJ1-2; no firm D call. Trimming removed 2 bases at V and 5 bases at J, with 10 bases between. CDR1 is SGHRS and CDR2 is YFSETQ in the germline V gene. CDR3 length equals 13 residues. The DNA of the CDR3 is TGCGCCAGCAGCTTAAAGGGCAGGTATGGCTACACCTTC. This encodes CASSLKGRYGYTF.

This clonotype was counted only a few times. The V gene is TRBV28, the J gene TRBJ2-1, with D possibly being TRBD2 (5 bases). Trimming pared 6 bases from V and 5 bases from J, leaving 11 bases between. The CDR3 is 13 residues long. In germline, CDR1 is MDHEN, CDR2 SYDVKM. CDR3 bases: TGTGCCAGCAGGTGGGGAGACAACAATGAGCAGTTCTTC. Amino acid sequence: CASRWGDNNEQFF.

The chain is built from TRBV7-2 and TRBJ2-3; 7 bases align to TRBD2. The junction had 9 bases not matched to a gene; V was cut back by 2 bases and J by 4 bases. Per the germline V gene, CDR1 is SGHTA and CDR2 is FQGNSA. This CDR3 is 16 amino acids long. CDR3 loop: CASSLMGSSGADTQYF. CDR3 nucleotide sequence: TGTGCCAGCAGCTTAATGGGGTCCAGCGGGGCAGATACGCAGTATTTT.

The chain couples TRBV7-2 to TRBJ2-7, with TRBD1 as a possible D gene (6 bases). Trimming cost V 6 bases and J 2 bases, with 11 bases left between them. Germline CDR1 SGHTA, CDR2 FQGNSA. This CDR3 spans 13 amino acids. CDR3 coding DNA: TGTGCCAGCAGAGCTGACAGGCCCTACGAGCAGTACTTC. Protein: CASRADRPYEQYF.

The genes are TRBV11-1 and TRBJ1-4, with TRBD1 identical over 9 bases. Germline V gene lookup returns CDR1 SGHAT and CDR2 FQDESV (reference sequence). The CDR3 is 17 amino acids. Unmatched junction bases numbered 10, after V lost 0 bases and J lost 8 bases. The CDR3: CASSLAPGQGPEEKLFF. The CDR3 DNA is TGTGCCAGCAGCTTAGCGCCGGGACAGGGCCCCGAGGAAAAACTGTTTTTT.

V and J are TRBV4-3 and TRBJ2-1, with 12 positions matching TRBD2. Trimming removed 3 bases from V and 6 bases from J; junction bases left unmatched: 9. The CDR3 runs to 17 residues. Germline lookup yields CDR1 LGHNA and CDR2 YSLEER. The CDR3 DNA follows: TGCGCCAGCAGCCAGGAGGTCACTAGCGGGGGGTCCAATGAGCAGTTCTTC. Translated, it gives CASSQEVTSGGSNEQFF.

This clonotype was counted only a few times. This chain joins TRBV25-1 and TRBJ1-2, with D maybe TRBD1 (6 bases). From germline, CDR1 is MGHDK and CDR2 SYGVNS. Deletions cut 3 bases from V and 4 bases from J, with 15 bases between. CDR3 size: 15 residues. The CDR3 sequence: CASSDSGVRGYGYTF. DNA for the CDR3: TGTGCCAGCAGTGACTCAGGGGTTAGGGGCTATGGCTACACCTTC.

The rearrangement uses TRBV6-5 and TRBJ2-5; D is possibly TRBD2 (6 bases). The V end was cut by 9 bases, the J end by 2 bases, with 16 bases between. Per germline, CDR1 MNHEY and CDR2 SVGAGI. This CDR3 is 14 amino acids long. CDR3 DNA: TGTGCCAGTAAGGCCCGGAGGGGACAAGAGACCCAGTACTTC. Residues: CASKARRGQETQYF.

The CDR3: CSALHQSSYNSPLHF. CDR3 in DNA: TGCAGTGCCCTCCATCAGAGCTCCTATAATTCACCCCTCCACTTT. This chain connects TRBV20-1 to TRBJ1-6; D is ambiguous. Germline CDR1 reads DFQATT; CDR2 reads SNEGSKA (reference sequence). There are 15 residues in the CDR3. V dropped 6 bases and J dropped 0 bases, with 12 bases sitting between them.

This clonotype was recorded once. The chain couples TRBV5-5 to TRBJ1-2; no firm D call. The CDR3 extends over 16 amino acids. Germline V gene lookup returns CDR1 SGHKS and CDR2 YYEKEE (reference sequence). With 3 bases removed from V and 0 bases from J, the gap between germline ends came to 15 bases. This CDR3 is CASSWWGFDPNYGYTF. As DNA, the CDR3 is TGTGCCAGCAGCTGGTGGGGATTCGACCCTAACTATGGCTACACCTTC.

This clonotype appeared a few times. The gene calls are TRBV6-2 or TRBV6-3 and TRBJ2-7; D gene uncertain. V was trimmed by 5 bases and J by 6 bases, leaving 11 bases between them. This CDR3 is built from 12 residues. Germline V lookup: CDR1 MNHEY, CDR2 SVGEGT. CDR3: CASSTPFSEQYF. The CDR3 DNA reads TGTGCCAGCAGTACCCCCTTCAGCGAGCAGTACTTC.

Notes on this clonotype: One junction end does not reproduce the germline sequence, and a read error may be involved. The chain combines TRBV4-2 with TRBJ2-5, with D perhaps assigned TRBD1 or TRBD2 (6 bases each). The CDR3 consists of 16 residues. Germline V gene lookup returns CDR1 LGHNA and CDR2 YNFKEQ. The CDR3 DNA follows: TGTGCCAGCAGCCAGGCGGGACATTCGCCACAAGAGACACAGTACTTC. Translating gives CASSQAGHSPQETQYF.

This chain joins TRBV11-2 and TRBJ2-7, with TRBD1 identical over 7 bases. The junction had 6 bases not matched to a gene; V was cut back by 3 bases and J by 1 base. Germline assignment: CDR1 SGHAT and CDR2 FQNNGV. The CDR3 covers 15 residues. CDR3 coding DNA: TGTGCCAGCAGCTTCTCGACAGGGACGTCCTACGAGCAGTACTTC. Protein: CASSFSTGTSYEQYF.

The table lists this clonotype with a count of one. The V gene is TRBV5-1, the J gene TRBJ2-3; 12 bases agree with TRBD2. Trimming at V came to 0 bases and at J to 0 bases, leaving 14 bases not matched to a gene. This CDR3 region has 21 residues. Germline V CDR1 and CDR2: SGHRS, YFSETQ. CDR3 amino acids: CASSLVLSDRGLAGSTDTQYF. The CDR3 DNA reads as TGCGCCAGCAGCTTGGTCCTTTCGGACCGGGGACTAGCGGGTAGCACAGATACGCAGTATTTT.